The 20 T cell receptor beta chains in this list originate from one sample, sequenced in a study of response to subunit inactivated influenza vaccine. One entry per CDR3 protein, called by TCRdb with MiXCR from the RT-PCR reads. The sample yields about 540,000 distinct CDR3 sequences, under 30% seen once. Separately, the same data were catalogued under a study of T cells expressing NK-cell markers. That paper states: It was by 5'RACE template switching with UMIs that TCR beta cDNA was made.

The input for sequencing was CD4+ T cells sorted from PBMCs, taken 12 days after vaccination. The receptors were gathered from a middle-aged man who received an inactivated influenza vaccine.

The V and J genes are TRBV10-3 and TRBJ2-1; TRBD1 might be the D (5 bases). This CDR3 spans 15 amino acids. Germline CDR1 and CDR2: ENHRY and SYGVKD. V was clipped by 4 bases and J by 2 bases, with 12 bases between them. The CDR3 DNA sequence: TGTGCCATCAGTGCTGGAACAGGACCCTACAATGAGCAGTTCTTC. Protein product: CAISAGTGPYNEQFF.

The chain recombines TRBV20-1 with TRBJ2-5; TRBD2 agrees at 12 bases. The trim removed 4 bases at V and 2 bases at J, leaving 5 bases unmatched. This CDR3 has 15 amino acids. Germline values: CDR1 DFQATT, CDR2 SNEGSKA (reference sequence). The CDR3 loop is CSAITSGRLQETQYF. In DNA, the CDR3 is TGCAGTGCTATTACTAGCGGGAGGCTACAAGAGACCCAGTACTTC.

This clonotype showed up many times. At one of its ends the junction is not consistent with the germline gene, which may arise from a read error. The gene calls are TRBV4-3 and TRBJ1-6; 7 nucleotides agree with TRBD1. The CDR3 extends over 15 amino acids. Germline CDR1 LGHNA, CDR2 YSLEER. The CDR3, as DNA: TGTGCCAGCAGCCAGGGGGGCTCCTATAATTCACCCCTCCACTTT. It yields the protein CASSQGGSYNSPLHF.

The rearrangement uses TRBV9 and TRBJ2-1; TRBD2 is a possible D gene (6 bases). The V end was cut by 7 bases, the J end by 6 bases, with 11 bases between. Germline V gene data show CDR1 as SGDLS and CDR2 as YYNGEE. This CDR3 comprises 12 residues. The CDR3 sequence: CASGGGGNEQFF. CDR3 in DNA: TGTGCCAGCGGGGGAGGAGGCAATGAGCAGTTCTTC.

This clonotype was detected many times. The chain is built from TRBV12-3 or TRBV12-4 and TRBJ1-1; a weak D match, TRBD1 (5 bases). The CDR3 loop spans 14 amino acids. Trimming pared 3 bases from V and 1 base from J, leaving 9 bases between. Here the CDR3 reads CASSFSGGNTEAFF. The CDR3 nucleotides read TGTGCCAGCAGTTTTTCTGGGGGGAACACTGAAGCTTTCTTT.

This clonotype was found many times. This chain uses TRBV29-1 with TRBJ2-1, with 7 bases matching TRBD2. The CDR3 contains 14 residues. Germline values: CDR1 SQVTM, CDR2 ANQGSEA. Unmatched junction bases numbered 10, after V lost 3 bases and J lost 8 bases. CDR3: CSVDSSGPLHEQFF. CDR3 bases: TGCAGCGTTGACTCTAGCGGACCACTACATGAGCAGTTCTTC.

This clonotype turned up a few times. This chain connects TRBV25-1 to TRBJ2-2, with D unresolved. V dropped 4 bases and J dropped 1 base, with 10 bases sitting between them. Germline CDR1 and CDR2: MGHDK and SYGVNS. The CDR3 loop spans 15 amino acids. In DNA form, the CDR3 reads TGTGCCAGCAGTGTTGGACCCCTGAACACCGGGGAGCTGTTTTTT. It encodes CASSVGPLNTGELFF.

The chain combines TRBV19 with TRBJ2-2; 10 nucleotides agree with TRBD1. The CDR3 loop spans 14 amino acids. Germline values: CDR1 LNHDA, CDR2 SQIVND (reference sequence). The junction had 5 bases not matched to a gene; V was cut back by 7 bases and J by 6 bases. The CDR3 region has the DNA TGTGCCAGTAATTTCGGACAGGGGGCCGGGGAGCTGTTTTTT. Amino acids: CASNFGQGAGELFF. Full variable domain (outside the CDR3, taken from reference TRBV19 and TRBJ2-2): DGGITQSPKYLFRKEGQNVTLSCEQNLNHDAMYWYRQDPGQGLRLIYYSQIVNDFQKGDIAEGYSVSREKKESFPLTVTSAQKNPTAFYLCASNFGQGAGELFFGEGSRLTVL.

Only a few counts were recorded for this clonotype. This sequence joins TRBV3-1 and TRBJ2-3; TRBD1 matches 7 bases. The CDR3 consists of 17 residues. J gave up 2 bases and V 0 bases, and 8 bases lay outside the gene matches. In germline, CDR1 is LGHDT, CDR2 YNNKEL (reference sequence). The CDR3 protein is CASSQDIGGTATDTQYF. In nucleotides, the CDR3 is TGTGCCAGCAGCCAAGATATCGGTGGGACAGCCACAGATACGCAGTATTTT.

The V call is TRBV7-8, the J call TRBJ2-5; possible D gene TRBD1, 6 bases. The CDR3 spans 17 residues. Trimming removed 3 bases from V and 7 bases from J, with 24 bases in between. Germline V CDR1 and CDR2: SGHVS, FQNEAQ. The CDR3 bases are TGTGCCAGCAGCTTCAGCTTTATGGACAGACGATTGGGGACCCAGTACTTC. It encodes CASSFSFMDRRLGTQYF.

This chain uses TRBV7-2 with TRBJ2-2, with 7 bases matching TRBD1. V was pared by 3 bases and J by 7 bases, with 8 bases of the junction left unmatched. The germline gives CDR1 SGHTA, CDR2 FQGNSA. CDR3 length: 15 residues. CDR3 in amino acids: CASSLMRGPVGELFF. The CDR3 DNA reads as TGTGCCAGCAGCTTGATGAGGGGGCCGGTCGGGGAGCTGTTTTTT.

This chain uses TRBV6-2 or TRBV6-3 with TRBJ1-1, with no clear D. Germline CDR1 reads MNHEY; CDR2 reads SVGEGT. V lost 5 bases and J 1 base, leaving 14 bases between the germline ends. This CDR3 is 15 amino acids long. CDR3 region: CASSKDDIRNTEAFF. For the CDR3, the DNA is TGTGCCAGCAGTAAAGACGATATTCGGAACACTGAAGCTTTCTTT.

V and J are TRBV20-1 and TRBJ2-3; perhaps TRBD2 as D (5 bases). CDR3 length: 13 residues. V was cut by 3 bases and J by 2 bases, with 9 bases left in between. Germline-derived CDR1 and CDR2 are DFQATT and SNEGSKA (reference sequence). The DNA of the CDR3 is TGCAGTGCTAGGAGGAGGATCACAGATACGCAGTATTTT. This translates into CSARRRITDTQYF.

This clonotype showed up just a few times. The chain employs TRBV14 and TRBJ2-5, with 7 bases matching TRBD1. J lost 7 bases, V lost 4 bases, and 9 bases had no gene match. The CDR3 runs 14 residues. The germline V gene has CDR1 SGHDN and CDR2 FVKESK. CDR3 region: CASSPRDSLLTQYF. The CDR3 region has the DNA TGTGCCAGCAGCCCACGGGACAGTCTTTTGACCCAGTACTTC.

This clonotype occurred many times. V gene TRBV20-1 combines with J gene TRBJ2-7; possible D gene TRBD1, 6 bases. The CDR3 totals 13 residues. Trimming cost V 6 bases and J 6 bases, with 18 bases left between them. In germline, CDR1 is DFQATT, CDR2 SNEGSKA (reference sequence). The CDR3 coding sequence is TGCAGTGCGCCTCTAATGGGGGCGGCCGAGCAGTACTTC. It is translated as CSAPLMGAAEQYF.

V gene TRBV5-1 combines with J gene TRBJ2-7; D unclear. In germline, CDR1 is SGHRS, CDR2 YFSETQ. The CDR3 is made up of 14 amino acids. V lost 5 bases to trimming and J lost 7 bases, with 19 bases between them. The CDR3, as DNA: TGCGCCAGCAGAAACCGGGCCGAGGAATGGGAGCAGTACTTC. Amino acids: CASRNRAEEWEQYF.

The CDR3 DNA follows: TGTGCCAGCAGCGTAGGCCCCCGAGGGGATACGCAGTATTTT. As protein: CASSVGPRGDTQYF. The gene calls are TRBV9 and TRBJ2-3; D is perhaps TRBD2 (5 bases). The germline V gene encodes CDR1 SGDLS and CDR2 YYNGEE. The V end was cut by 0 bases, the J end by 6 bases, with 11 bases between. The CDR3 covers 14 residues.

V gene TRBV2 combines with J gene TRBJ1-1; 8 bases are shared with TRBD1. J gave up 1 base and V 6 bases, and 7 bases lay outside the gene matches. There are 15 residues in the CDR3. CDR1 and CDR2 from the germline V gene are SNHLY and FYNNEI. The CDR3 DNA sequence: TGTGCCAGCAGCGGACAGGGACTAAGGAACACTGAAGCTTTCTTT. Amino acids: CASSGQGLRNTEAFF.

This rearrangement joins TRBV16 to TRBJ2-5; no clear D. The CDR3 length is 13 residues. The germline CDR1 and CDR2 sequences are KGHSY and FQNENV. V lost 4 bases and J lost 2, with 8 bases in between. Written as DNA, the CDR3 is TGTGCCAGCAGCCCCCAAGCTCAAGAGACCCAGTACTTC. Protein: CASSPQAQETQYF.

The CDR3 nucleotides read TGTGCCAGCAGCTTCGGGTGGGAAACAGATACGCAGTATTTT. Its translation is CASSFGWETDTQYF. The chain has TRBV7-2 and TRBJ2-3, with D uncertain. This CDR3 has 14 amino acids. From germline, CDR1 is SGHTA and CDR2 FQGNSA. Trimming pared 3 bases from V and 3 bases from J, leaving 10 bases between.